Below are 27 T cell receptor beta chains sequenced from a single sample in a study of blood T cell repertoires in COVID-19. Produced via immunoSEQ multiplex PCR; TCRdb's table is partial and in-frame only. The sample carries roughly 150,000 clones, about 81% recorded once. The sequenced sample was peripheral blood. The receptor source for this set is a woman of 80 years or more with acute or convalescent COVID-19.

The genes are TRBV5-6 and TRBJ2-3; 7 bases map to TRBD2. Germline lookup yields CDR1 SGHDT and CDR2 YYEEEE. With V trimmed by 2 bases and J by 4 bases, 4 bases remained unmatched. The CDR3 spans 14 residues. The CDR3 here is CASSFTSAADTQYF. For the CDR3, the DNA is TGTGCCAGCAGCTTTACTAGCGCAGCAGATACGCAGTATTTT.

J is TRBJ2-2 and V is TRBV7-9; D is perhaps TRBD2 (6 bases). V was shortened by 7 bases and J by 4 bases, with 16 bases between the two germline ends. Germline lookup yields CDR1 SEHNR and CDR2 FQNEAQ (reference sequence). CDR3 length: 15 residues. The CDR3 bases are TGTGCCAGCAACCCCTCTAGCGCCCGCACCGGGGAGCTGTTTTTT. Protein product: CASNPSSARTGELFF.

J is TRBJ2-3 and V is TRBV5-1; 9 positions match TRBD2. The germline gives CDR1 SGHRS, CDR2 YFSETQ. CDR3 length: 16 residues. Trimming removed 1 base from V and 3 bases from J; junction bases left unmatched: 6. The DNA for the CDR3 is TGCGCCAGCAGCTTGCAGAGCGGGAGGCGAACAGATACGCAGTATTTT. It specifies CASSLQSGRRTDTQYF. Full variable domain (outside the CDR3, taken from reference TRBV5-1 and TRBJ2-3): KAGVTQTPRYLIKTRGQQVTLSCSPISGHRSVSWYQQTPGQGLQFLFEYFSETQRNKGNFPGRFSGRQFSNSRSEMNVSTLELGDSALYLCASSLQSGRRTDTQYFGPGTRLTVL.

A word on this clone: This CDR3 is also generated by other DNA sequences in the sample. The CDR3 DNA follows: TGTGCCAGTAGGACAGGGCTCCAGCCCCAGCATTTT. Its protein product is CASRTGLQPQHF. The V and J genes are TRBV19 and TRBJ1-5; 7 nucleotides align to TRBD1. Germline CDR1 is LNHDA and CDR2 is SQIVND (reference sequence). After removal of 6 bases from V and 7 bases from J, the junction contained 3 bases not matched to a gene. The CDR3 sequence is 12 residues long.

This clone was counted only a few times. V gene TRBV10-3 combines with J gene TRBJ2-1; 10 bases line up with TRBD1. The CDR3 is 15 amino acids. In germline, CDR1 is ENHRY, CDR2 SYGVKD. V trimming: 2 bases; J trimming: 5 bases; junction bases outside the gene matches: 3. In DNA form, the CDR3 reads TGTGCCATCAGTGAGCGGGGGACAGGGGACAATGAGCAGTTCTTC. Its protein product is CAISERGTGDNEQFF.

The chain links TRBV3-1 (or the pseudogene TRBV3-2) to TRBJ2-3; 11 nucleotides match TRBD2. With 4 bases clipped from V and 0 bases from J, the junction kept 6 bases outside the gene matches. Per the germline V gene, CDR1 is LGHDT and CDR2 is YNNKEL (reference sequence). There are 17 residues in the CDR3. As DNA, the CDR3 is TGTGCCAGCAGCCTGCTAGCGGGAGGCGCCAGCACAGATACGCAGTATTTT. It translates to CASSLLAGGASTDTQYF.

The rearrangement links TRBV20-1 to TRBJ1-2; no clear D. Germline V gene lookup returns CDR1 DFQATT and CDR2 SNEGSKA (reference sequence). There are 11 residues in the CDR3. The V end lost 4 bases, the J end lost 6 bases, and 9 bases lay between the germline ends. The CDR3 here is CSANGGDGYTF. As DNA, the CDR3 is TGCAGTGCTAATGGCGGGGATGGCTACACCTTC.

This rearrangement joins TRBV12-5 to TRBJ2-3; D is perhaps TRBD1 (6 bases). V dropped 5 bases and J dropped 2 bases, with 14 bases sitting between them. CDR1 and CDR2 (germline): LGHNT, FRNRAP. This CDR3 spans 15 amino acids. CDR3 sequence reads: CASGHLGGPTDTQYF. The CDR3 DNA reads as TGTGCTAGTGGTCACCTAGGGGGACCCACAGATACGCAGTATTTT.

The chain recombines TRBV7-3 with TRBJ2-7; TRBD1 might be the D (6 bases). The CDR3 length is 13 residues. V was clipped by 4 bases and J by 6 bases, with 13 bases between them. CDR1 SGHTA and CDR2 FQGTGA come from the germline V gene. CDR3 nucleotides: TGTGCCAGCAGCTCGACAGGAACCGGCGAGCAGTACTTC. Its translation is CASSSTGTGEQYF.

The chain is built from TRBV5-5 and TRBJ2-7, with D tentatively TRBD2 (5 bases). CDR3 length equals 15 residues. Germline CDR1 and CDR2: SGHKS and YYEKEE (reference sequence). The germline V and J ends were trimmed by 1 base and 1 base, with 12 bases remaining between them. Here the CDR3 DNA reads TGTGCCAGCAGCTTGCTTGGTGAGGGATCCTACGAGCAGTACTTC. Its translation: CASSLLGEGSYEQYF.

The rearrangement links TRBV5-1 to TRBJ1-1; D is ambiguous. The V gene's germline CDR1 is SGHRS and CDR2 YFSETQ. Trimming shortened V by 1 base and J by 1 base, and 8 bases separated the two germline ends. The CDR3 spans 14 residues. The CDR3 DNA reads as TGCGCCAGCAGCTTGAGGCGGCAGAACACTGAAGCTTTCTTT. Its protein is CASSLRRQNTEAFF. The full variable domain, rest sourced from reference TRBV5-1 and TRBJ1-1, is KAGVTQTPRYLIKTRGQQVTLSCSPISGHRSVSWYQQTPGQGLQFLFEYFSETQRNKGNFPGRFSGRQFSNSRSEMNVSTLELGDSALYLCASSLRRQNTEAFFGQGTRLTVV.

J is TRBJ1-6 and V is TRBV5-1, with D perhaps TRBD1 (6 bases). The CDR3 is made up of 14 amino acids. From germline, CDR1 is SGHRS and CDR2 YFSETQ. V was trimmed by 4 bases and J by 7 bases, leaving 12 bases between them. The CDR3 loop is CASSAGGSNSPLHF. CDR3 DNA sequence: TGCGCCAGCAGCGCGGGGGGCAGCAATTCACCCCTCCACTTT.

The CDR3 sequence: CASSELDRVSYEQYF. The CDR3, as DNA: TGTGCCAGCAGTGAACTGGACAGAGTTTCCTACGAGCAGTACTTC. The V call is TRBV6-1, the J call TRBJ2-7, with D perhaps matching TRBD1 (6 bases). The CDR3 extends over 15 amino acids. Per the germline V gene, CDR1 is MNHNS and CDR2 is SASEGT. The V and J ends lost 2 bases and 1 base respectively, with 12 bases between them.

In nucleotides, the CDR3 is TGTGCCAGCAGTTACAAACTGGGGGGTCAGCCCCAGCATTTT. Residues: CASSYKLGGQPQHF. This rearrangement joins TRBV6-5 to TRBJ1-5; possible D gene TRBD1, 5 bases. The germline CDR1 and CDR2 sequences are MNHEY and SVGAGI. The length of the CDR3 is 14 residues. Deletions cut 2 bases from V and 6 bases from J, with 11 bases between.

This clone was detected a few times. The V call is TRBV5-6, the J call TRBJ2-1; 13 bases fit TRBD2. The CDR3 runs 16 residues. CDR1 is SGHDT and CDR2 is YYEEEE in the germline V gene. The V and J ends lost 2 bases and 7 bases, in that order; junction bases with no gene match: 6. The CDR3 reads CASSLYGLAGDNEQFF. In DNA form, the CDR3 reads TGTGCCAGCAGCTTATACGGACTAGCGGGAGATAATGAGCAGTTCTTC.

The chain is built from TRBV5-8 and TRBJ2-7, with D hard to call. The CDR3 sequence is 11 residues long. Trimming stripped 2 bases from V and 4 bases from J, with 4 bases between. From germline, CDR1 is SGHTS and CDR2 YDEGEE. The CDR3 is CASSFTYEQYF. In nucleotides, the CDR3 is TGTGCCAGCAGCTTTACTTACGAGCAGTACTTC.

This chain uses TRBV5-4 with TRBJ1-2; 7 positions agree with TRBD1. Germline V gene lookup returns CDR1 SGHNT and CDR2 YYREEE (reference sequence). There are 14 residues in the CDR3. With 4 bases clipped from V and 7 bases from J, the junction kept 10 bases outside the gene matches. The CDR3 loop is CASSRNRGRAGYTF. The CDR3 DNA reads TGTGCCAGCAGCCGTAACAGGGGACGGGCTGGCTACACCTTC.

The chain has TRBV19 and TRBJ2-1; D may be TRBD2 (7 bases). The germline V and J ends were trimmed by 6 bases and 8 bases, with 20 bases remaining between them. Germline V gives CDR1 LNHDA, CDR2 SQIVND (reference sequence). CDR3 length: 15 amino acids. CDR3 bases: TGTGCCAGTAGCCTTGGCGGGGGCCGGGGCGATGAGCAGTTCTTC. Translated, it gives CASSLGGGRGDEQFF.

This rearrangement joins TRBV12-5 to TRBJ2-1; TRBD1 might be the D (5 bases). The germline gives CDR1 LGHNT, CDR2 FRNRAP. Trimming removed 1 base from V and 1 base from J, with 11 bases in between. The CDR3 sequence is 16 residues long. CDR3 protein: CASGLELQVSYNEQFF. The CDR3 region has the DNA TGTGCTAGTGGTTTGGAGTTACAGGTTTCCTACAATGAGCAGTTCTTC.

This chain joins TRBV7-9 and TRBJ2-3, with 8 bases fitting TRBD2. The CDR3 loop spans 16 amino acids. V shed 5 bases, J shed 2 bases, and the junction held 9 bases outside the gene matches. CDR1 SEHNR and CDR2 FQNEAQ come from the germline V gene (reference sequence). The CDR3, as DNA: TGTGCCAGCAGCCTCGCCGGGAGGGGGATCACAGATACGCAGTATTTT. The encoded protein is CASSLAGRGITDTQYF.

The chain uses TRBV19 and TRBJ2-7; tentatively, D is TRBD2 (7 bases). This CDR3 is 15 amino acids long. Per germline, CDR1 LNHDA and CDR2 SQIVND (reference sequence). V lost 5 bases to trimming and J lost 1 base, with 15 bases between them. CDR3 coding DNA: TGTGCCAGTAGTTCTCGGGGGGCCGATTCCTACGAGCAGTACTTC. It yields the protein CASSSRGADSYEQYF.

The chain recombines TRBV18 with TRBJ1-5, with TRBD1 matching 11 bases. With 3 bases clipped from V and 7 bases from J, the junction kept 8 bases outside the gene matches. The CDR3 extends over 16 amino acids. Germline CDR1 is KGHSH and CDR2 is LQKENI. CDR3 DNA: TGTGCCAGCTCACCCCAGAGGACAGGGGGCAGACAGCCCCAGCATTTT. Its protein is CASSPQRTGGRQPQHF.

This clone was seen a handful of times. The chain has TRBV6-5 and TRBJ1-2; the D is unclear. The germline gives CDR1 MNHEY, CDR2 SVGAGI. CDR3 size: 16 residues. Between the trimmed V and J ends, which lost 2 bases and 0 bases, there was a span of 13 bases. CDR3 amino acids: CASSYRSAGANYGYTF. The CDR3 DNA reads TGTGCCAGCAGTTACAGATCTGCGGGAGCTAACTATGGCTACACCTTC.

V and J are TRBV3-1 (or the pseudogene TRBV3-2) and TRBJ2-5; TRBD2 is a possible D gene (5 bases). Between the trimmed V and J ends, which lost 5 bases and 5 bases, there was a span of 15 bases. The CDR3 length is 14 residues. Per the germline V gene, CDR1 is LGHDT and CDR2 is YNNKEL (reference sequence). The CDR3 loop is CASSFGVVRETQYF. The CDR3 bases are TGTGCCAGCAGCTTCGGGGTTGTTAGGGAGACCCAGTACTTC.

This clone has a handful of counts. J is TRBJ1-1 and V is TRBV6-5, with unresolved D. Germline-derived CDR1 and CDR2 are MNHEY and SVGAGI. The CDR3 extends over 14 amino acids. Trimming removed 0 bases from V and 4 bases from J, with 9 bases in between. The CDR3 spells CASSYSRSSTEAFF. The CDR3 bases are TGTGCCAGCAGTTACTCTAGAAGCTCCACTGAAGCTTTCTTT.

The chain joins TRBV27 to TRBJ1-2; D uncertain. The V gene's germline CDR1 is MNHEY and CDR2 SMNVEV (reference sequence). The V end was cut by 0 bases, the J end by 6 bases, with 17 bases between. The CDR3 loop spans 16 amino acids. CDR3 DNA sequence: TGTGCCAGCAGTTTATCGGGCAGGCTGGGTAAAGATGGCTACACCTTC. Protein sequence: CASSLSGRLGKDGYTF.

This sequence joins TRBV7-9 and TRBJ2-5; TRBD1 matches at 8 bases. This CDR3 comprises 15 residues. The V gene's germline CDR1 is SEHNR and CDR2 FQNEAQ (reference sequence). V shed 0 bases and J 5 bases; nucleotides not matched to a gene: 5. Here the CDR3 DNA reads TGTGCCAGCAGCTTAGCGTTACAGGGGGTCGAGACCCAGTACTTC. This sequence encodes CASSLALQGVETQYF.